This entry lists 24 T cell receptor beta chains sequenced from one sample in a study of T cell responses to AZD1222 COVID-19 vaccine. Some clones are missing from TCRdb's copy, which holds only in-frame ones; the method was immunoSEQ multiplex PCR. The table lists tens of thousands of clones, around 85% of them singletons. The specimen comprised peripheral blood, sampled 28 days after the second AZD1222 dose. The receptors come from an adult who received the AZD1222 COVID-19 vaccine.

CDR3 amino acids: CASSGPGTGSFYEQYF. DNA for the CDR3: TGCGCCAGCAGCGGTCCAGGGACAGGGTCCTTCTACGAGCAGTACTTC. The V gene is TRBV5-1, the J gene TRBJ2-7, with 9 bases matching TRBD1. Germline CDR1 SGHRS, CDR2 YFSETQ. J was trimmed by 3 bases and V by 4 bases; bases with no gene match: 11. The CDR3 runs 16 residues. Complete variable domain (other parts from reference TRBV5-1 and TRBJ2-7): KAGVTQTPRYLIKTRGQQVTLSCSPISGHRSVSWYQQTPGQGLQFLFEYFSETQRNKGNFPGRFSGRQFSNSRSEMNVSTLELGDSALYLCASSGPGTGSFYEQYFGPGTRLTVT.

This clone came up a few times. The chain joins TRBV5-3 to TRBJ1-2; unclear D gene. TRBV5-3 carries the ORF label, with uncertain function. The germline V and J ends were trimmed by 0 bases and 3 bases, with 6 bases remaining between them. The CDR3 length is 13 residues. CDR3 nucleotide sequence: TGTGCCAGAAGCTTGGAGCAGGACTATGGCTACACCTTC. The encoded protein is CARSLEQDYGYTF.

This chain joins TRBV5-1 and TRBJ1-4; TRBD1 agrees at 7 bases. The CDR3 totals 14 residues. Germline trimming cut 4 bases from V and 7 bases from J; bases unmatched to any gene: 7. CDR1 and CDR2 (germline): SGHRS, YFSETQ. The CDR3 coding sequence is TGCGCCAGCAGCCTTGGGACAGACAGTGAAAAACTGTTTTTT. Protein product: CASSLGTDSEKLFF.

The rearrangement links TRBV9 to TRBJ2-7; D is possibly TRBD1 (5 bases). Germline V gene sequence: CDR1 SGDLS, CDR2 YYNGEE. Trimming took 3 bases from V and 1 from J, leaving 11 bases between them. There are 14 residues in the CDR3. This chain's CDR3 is CASSGQGPSYEQYF. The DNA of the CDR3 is TGTGCCAGCAGCGGCCAGGGCCCTTCCTACGAGCAGTACTTC.

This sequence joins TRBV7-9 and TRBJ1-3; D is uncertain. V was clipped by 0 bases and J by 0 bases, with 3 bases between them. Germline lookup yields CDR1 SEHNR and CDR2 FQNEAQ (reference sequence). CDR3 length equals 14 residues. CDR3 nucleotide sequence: TGTGCCAGCAGCTTAGCAGGCTCTGGAAACACCATATATTTT. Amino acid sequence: CASSLAGSGNTIYF. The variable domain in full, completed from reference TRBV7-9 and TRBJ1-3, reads DTGVSQNPRHKITKRGQNVTFRCDPISEHNRLYWYRQTLGQGPEFLTYFQNEAQLEKSRLLSDRFSAERPKGSFSTLEIQRTEQGDSAMYLCASSLAGSGNTIYFGEGSWLTVV.

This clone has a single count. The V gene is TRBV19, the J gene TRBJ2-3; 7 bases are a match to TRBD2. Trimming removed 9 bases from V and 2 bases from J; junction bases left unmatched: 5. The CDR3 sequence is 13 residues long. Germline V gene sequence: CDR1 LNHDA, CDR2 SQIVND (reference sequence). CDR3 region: CARLGLNTDTQYF. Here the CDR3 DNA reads TGTGCCAGGTTGGGACTAAACACAGATACGCAGTATTTT.

The CDR3 region has the DNA TGTGCCAGCTCCAGGGGGTCCTACAATGAGCAGTTCTTC. Its translation: CASSRGSYNEQFF. The chain couples TRBV27 to TRBJ2-1, with 7 bases identical to TRBD1. J gave up 1 base and V 8 bases, and 2 bases lay outside the gene matches. The germline gives CDR1 MNHEY, CDR2 SMNVEV (reference sequence). The CDR3 length is 13 residues.

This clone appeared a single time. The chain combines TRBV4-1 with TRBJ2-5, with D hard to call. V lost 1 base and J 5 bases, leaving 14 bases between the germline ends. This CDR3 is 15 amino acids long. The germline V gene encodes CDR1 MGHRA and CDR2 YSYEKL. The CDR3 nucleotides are TGCGCCAGCAGCCAAGGAGACACCTTTAGGGAGACCCAGTACTTC. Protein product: CASSQGDTFRETQYF.

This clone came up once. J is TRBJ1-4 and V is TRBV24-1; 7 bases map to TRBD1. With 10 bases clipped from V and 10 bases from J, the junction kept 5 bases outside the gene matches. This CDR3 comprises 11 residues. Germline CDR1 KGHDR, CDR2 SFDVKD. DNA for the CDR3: TGTGCCACGGGACAGCGGGGAAAACTGTTTTTT. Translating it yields CATGQRGKLFF.

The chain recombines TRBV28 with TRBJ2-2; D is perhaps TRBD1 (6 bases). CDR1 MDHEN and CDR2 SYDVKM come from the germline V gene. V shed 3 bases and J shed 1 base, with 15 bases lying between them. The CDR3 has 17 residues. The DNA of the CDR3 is TGTGCCAGCAGTTTCATTACGCCGGGACAGAACACCGGGGAGCTGTTTTTT. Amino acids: CASSFITPGQNTGELFF.

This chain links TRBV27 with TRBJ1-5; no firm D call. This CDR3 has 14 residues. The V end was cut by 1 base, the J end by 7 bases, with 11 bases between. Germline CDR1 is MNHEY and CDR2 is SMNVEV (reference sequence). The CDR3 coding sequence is TGTGCCAGCAGTTTATATTACGGCGGACAGCCCCAGCATTTT. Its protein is CASSLYYGGQPQHF.

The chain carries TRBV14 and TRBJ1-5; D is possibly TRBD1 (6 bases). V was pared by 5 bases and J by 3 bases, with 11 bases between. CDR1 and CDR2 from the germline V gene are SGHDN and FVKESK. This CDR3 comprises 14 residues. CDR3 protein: CASSETGLNQPQHF. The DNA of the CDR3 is TGTGCCAGCAGCGAAACAGGGCTCAATCAGCCCCAGCATTTT.

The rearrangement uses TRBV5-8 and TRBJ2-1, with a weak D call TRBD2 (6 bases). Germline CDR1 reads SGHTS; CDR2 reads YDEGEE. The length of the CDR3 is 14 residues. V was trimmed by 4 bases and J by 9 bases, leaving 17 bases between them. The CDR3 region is CASSETGSIGEQFF. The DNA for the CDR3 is TGTGCCAGCAGCGAAACCGGGAGCATCGGTGAGCAGTTCTTC.

Here the CDR3 DNA reads TGTGCCAGCAGTAGGGCAGTGGCTAGTAATTCACCCCTCCACTTT. Translating gives CASSRAVASNSPLHF. This sequence joins TRBV6-5 and TRBJ1-6; no clear D gene. The V end was cut by 5 bases, the J end by 6 bases, with 14 bases between. Germline-derived CDR1 and CDR2 are MNHEY and SVGAGI. The CDR3 covers 15 residues.

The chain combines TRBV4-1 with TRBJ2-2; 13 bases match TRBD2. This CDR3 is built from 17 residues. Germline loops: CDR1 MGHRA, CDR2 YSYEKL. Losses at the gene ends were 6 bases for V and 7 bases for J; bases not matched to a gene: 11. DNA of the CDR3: TGCGCCAGCAGTCAAACCCAGGGACTAGCGGGGTACGGGGAGCTGTTTTTT. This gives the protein CASSQTQGLAGYGELFF.

The CDR3 spells CASSRTGQANTEAFF. CDR3 DNA: TGTGCCAGCAGCCGAACGGGACAGGCGAACACTGAAGCTTTCTTT. The genes are TRBV4-2 and TRBJ1-1, with 8 bases lining up with TRBD1. This CDR3 has 15 amino acids. J gave up 1 base and V 4 bases, and 5 bases lay outside the gene matches. Looked up from germline, CDR1 is LGHNA and CDR2 is YNFKEQ.

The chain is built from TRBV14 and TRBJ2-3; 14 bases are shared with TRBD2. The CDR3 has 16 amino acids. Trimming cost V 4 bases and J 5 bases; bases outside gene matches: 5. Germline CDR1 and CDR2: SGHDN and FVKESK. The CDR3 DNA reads TGTGCCAGCAGCCGACTAGCGGGGGGGCCTATAGATACGCAGTATTTT. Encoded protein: CASSRLAGGPIDTQYF.

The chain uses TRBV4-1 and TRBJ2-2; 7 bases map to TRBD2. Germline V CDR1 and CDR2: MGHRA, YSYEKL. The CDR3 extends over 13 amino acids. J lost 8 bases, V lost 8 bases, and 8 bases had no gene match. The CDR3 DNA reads TGCGCCAGCCGCGGGGGTCATTTGGGGGAGCTGTTTTTT. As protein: CASRGGHLGELFF.

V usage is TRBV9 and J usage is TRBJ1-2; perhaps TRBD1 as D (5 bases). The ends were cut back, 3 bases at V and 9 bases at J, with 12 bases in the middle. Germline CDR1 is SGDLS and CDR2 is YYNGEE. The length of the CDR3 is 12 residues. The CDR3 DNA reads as TGTGCCAGCAGCGAATGGGGCAGTAGCTACACCTTC. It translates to CASSEWGSSYTF.

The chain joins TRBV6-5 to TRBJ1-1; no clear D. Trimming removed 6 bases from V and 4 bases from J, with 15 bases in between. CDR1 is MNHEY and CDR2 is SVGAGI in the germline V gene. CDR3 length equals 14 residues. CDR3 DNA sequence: TGTGCCAGCAGCCGAGATACCCGATTCACTGAAGCTTTCTTT. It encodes CASSRDTRFTEAFF.

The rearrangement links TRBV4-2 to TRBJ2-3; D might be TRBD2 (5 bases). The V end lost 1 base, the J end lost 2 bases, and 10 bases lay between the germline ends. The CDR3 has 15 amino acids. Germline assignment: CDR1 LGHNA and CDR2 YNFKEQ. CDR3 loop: CASSQALRATDTQYF. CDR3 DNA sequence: TGTGCCAGCAGCCAAGCGTTGCGGGCCACAGATACGCAGTATTTT.

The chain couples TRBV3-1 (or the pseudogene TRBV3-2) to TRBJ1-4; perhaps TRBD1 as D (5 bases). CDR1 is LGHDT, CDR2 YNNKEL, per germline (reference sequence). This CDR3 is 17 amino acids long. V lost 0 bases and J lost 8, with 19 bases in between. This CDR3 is CASSQEPPPQGGEKLFF. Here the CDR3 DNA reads TGTGCCAGCAGCCAAGAACCCCCCCCGCAGGGAGGGGAAAAACTGTTTTTT.

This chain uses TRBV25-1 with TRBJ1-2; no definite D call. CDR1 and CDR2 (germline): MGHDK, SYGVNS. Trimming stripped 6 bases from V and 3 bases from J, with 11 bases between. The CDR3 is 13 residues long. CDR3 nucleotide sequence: TGTGCCAGCAGAGAGAGGGAAGACTATGGCTACACCTTC. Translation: CASREREDYGYTF.

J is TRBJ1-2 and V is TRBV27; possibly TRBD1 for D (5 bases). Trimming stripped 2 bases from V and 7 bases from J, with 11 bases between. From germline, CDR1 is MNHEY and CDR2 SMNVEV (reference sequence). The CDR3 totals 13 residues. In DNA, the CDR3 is TGTGCCAGCAGTTTAGCCGGGAGGGGTGGCTACACCTTC. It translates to CASSLAGRGGYTF.